The rows below give T cell receptor beta chains drawn from one sample of a study of blood T cell repertoires in COVID-19. Generated by immunoSEQ multiplex PCR, the TCRdb table keeps only in-frame clones and is missing some. The table has about 3,500 clones, roughly 70% seen once. Input material: peripheral blood. All receptors derive from a man between 65 and 85 years old with active COVID-19. Both conserved end residues are part of each CDR3. Each record gives: clone size, V gene, J gene, D gene, CDR3 DNA, CDR3 protein. D genes are given only for firm matches. Expanded clones get a size class; other rows say once, few or many, or leave the size out.

abundance: -; v_gene: TRBV3-1/TRBV3-2; j_gene: TRBJ1-2; d_gene: TRBD1; CDR3nt: TGTGCCAGCAGCCAAGGGGACAGGGGAGGCTACACCTTC; CDR3aa: CASSQGDRGGYTF
abundance: -; v_gene: TRBV6-5; j_gene: TRBJ1-5; d_gene: -; CDR3nt: TGTGCCAGCAGTTCAGGGGCCTACGGCAATCAGCCCCAGCATTTT; CDR3aa: CASSSGAYGNQPQHF
abundance: -; v_gene: TRBV7-2; j_gene: TRBJ2-3; d_gene: -; CDR3nt: TGTGCCAGCAGCTCGAATGGGGGCAGAGATACGCAGTATTTT; CDR3aa: CASSSNGGRDTQYF
abundance: -; v_gene: TRBV4-1; j_gene: TRBJ2-5; d_gene: TRBD2; CDR3nt: TGCGCCAGCAGCCCGGGGACTAGCGGGGGGGAGACCCAGTACTTC; CDR3aa: CASSPGTSGGETQYF
abundance: -; v_gene: TRBV9; j_gene: TRBJ2-5; d_gene: -; CDR3nt: TGTGCCAGCAGCCCATTGTACCAAGAGACCCAGTACTTC; CDR3aa: CASSPLYQETQYF
abundance: -; v_gene: TRBV6-1; j_gene: TRBJ2-7; d_gene: TRBD2; CDR3nt: TGTGCCAGCAGTGGGGGGGGTTGGTATACTGTCCACGAGCAGTACTTC; CDR3aa: CASSGGGWYTVHEQYF
abundance: -; v_gene: TRBV7-2; j_gene: TRBJ1-2; d_gene: -; CDR3nt: TGTGCCAGCAGCCCTGGGGGGTTTGTCTATGGCTACACCTTC; CDR3aa: CASSPGGFVYGYTF
abundance: few; v_gene: TRBV29-1; j_gene: TRBJ1-3; d_gene: TRBD1; CDR3nt: TGCAGCGTTGCCCGGGACAGCGGAAACACCATATATTTT; CDR3aa: CSVARDSGNTIYF
abundance: -; v_gene: TRBV5-5; j_gene: TRBJ1-2; d_gene: -; CDR3nt: TGTGCCAGCAGCTACGACAGAGCTCCCATGAACTATGGCTACACCTTC; CDR3aa: CASSYDRAPMNYGYTF
abundance: -; v_gene: TRBV6-2/TRBV6-3; j_gene: TRBJ2-1; d_gene: TRBD2; CDR3nt: TGTGCCAGCAGTTACTCGAGGGGGAAACCGACTAGCGGGAGGGTCCTCAATGAGCAGTTCTTC; CDR3aa: CASSYSRGKPTSGRVLNEQFF
abundance: -; v_gene: TRBV12-3/TRBV12-4; j_gene: TRBJ2-3; d_gene: -; CDR3nt: TGTGCCAGCAGTCAAACCGGGGATACGCAGTATTTT; CDR3aa: CASSQTGDTQYF
abundance: -; v_gene: TRBV27; j_gene: TRBJ2-7; d_gene: -; CDR3nt: TGTGCCAGCAGTTCGGCCTACGAGCAGTACTTC; CDR3aa: CASSSAYEQYF
abundance: -; v_gene: TRBV2; j_gene: TRBJ1-3; d_gene: -; CDR3nt: TGTGCCAGTGCGGGGCGCATAGGAAACACCATATATTTT; CDR3aa: CASAGRIGNTIYF
abundance: -; v_gene: TRBV9; j_gene: TRBJ1-4; d_gene: TRBD1; CDR3nt: TGTGCCAGCAGCGGTGACTGGGACAGTGTTTTTGAAAAACTGTTTTTT; CDR3aa: CASSGDWDSVFEKLFF
abundance: -; v_gene: TRBV2; j_gene: TRBJ2-2; d_gene: -; CDR3nt: TGTGCCAGCACGCCCGACTGGGTAAAGAACACCGGGGAGCTGTTTTTT; CDR3aa: CASTPDWVKNTGELFF
abundance: -; v_gene: TRBV5-5; j_gene: TRBJ2-5; d_gene: TRBD2; CDR3nt: TGTGCCAGCAGCTTGGTTCCAGCGGGAGTAATAGAGACCCAGTACTTC; CDR3aa: CASSLVPAGVIETQYF
abundance: once; v_gene: TRBV3-1/TRBV3-2; j_gene: TRBJ2-7; d_gene: -; CDR3nt: TGTGCCAGCAGCCTTGCAACTGGCGAGCAGTACTTC; CDR3aa: CASSLATGEQYF
abundance: -; v_gene: TRBV4-1; j_gene: TRBJ1-6; d_gene: -; CDR3nt: TGCGCCAGCAGCCAAGAGTATCCAGGGTCTGTGAATTCACCCCTCCACTTT; CDR3aa: CASSQEYPGSVNSPLHF
abundance: -; v_gene: TRBV5-4; j_gene: TRBJ2-7; d_gene: TRBD1; CDR3nt: TGTGCCAGCAGCAAAATATCGGGACAGAAGGGCTACGAGCAGTACTTC; CDR3aa: CASSKISGQKGYEQYF
abundance: once; v_gene: TRBV5-4; j_gene: TRBJ2-2; d_gene: -; CDR3nt: TGTGCCAGCAGCTTGGCGGTCGGGGAGCTGTTTTTT; CDR3aa: CASSLAVGELFF
abundance: -; v_gene: TRBV6-5; j_gene: TRBJ2-2; d_gene: -; CDR3nt: TGTGCCAGCAGTTACTCGATAGGGGACACCGGGGAGCTGTTTTTT; CDR3aa: CASSYSIGDTGELFF
abundance: few; v_gene: TRBV5-1; j_gene: TRBJ2-1; d_gene: -; CDR3nt: TGCGCCAGCTTGGGGGGTTCTGAGCAGTTCTTC; CDR3aa: CASLGGSEQFF
abundance: large; v_gene: TRBV19; j_gene: TRBJ1-2; d_gene: -; CDR3nt: TGTGCCAGTGGGGGCAGATCAAACTATGGCTACACCTTC; CDR3aa: CASGGRSNYGYTF
abundance: -; v_gene: TRBV6-6; j_gene: TRBJ1-2; d_gene: TRBD1; CDR3nt: TGTGCCAGCAGGTCCGGGACAGATAACTATGGCTACACCTTC; CDR3aa: CASRSGTDNYGYTF
abundance: -; v_gene: TRBV1; j_gene: TRBJ1-2; d_gene: -; CDR3nt: TGCACCAGCAGCCCCTCAGGGGGCAAGGGGGATGGCTACACCTTC; CDR3aa: CTSSPSGGKGDGYTF
abundance: -; v_gene: TRBV19; j_gene: TRBJ2-3; d_gene: TRBD2; CDR3nt: TGTGCCAGTAGCCGGACTAGCGGGGGGTCTCGTACGCAGTATTTT; CDR3aa: CASSRTSGGSRTQYF
abundance: -; v_gene: TRBV25-1; j_gene: TRBJ1-3; d_gene: -; CDR3nt: TGTGCCAGCAGCGGGGTGGGTTCTGGAAACACCATATATTTT; CDR3aa: CASSGVGSGNTIYF
abundance: -; v_gene: TRBV7-2; j_gene: TRBJ1-1; d_gene: -; CDR3nt: TGTGCCAGCAGCTTCCAGTTCAACACTGAAGCTTTCTTT; CDR3aa: CASSFQFNTEAFF
abundance: medium-sized; v_gene: TRBV5-6; j_gene: TRBJ1-2; d_gene: -; CDR3nt: TGTGCCAGCAGCTTGATGGCCGGACTTCCCTATGGCTACACCTTC; CDR3aa: CASSLMAGLPYGYTF
abundance: -; v_gene: TRBV5-5; j_gene: TRBJ2-7; d_gene: -; CDR3nt: TGTGCCAGCAGCTTGGCCCCTACAGGGGGGGCATACGAGCAGTACTTC; CDR3aa: CASSLAPTGGAYEQYF
abundance: once; v_gene: TRBV11-2; j_gene: TRBJ1-6; d_gene: TRBD1; CDR3nt: TGTGCCAGCAGCTTAGGGGACAGGTCCTATTCACCCCTCCACTTT; CDR3aa: CASSLGDRSYSPLHF
abundance: -; v_gene: TRBV12-5; j_gene: TRBJ2-7; d_gene: TRBD1; CDR3nt: TGTGCTAGTGGTCATCGGACAGGCCCCTACGAGCAGTACTTC; CDR3aa: CASGHRTGPYEQYF
abundance: -; v_gene: TRBV15; j_gene: TRBJ2-4; d_gene: TRBD2; CDR3nt: TGTGCCACCAGCATCGGGACTAGCGGGGGAGTAGCCAAAAACATTCAGTACTTC; CDR3aa: CATSIGTSGGVAKNIQYF
abundance: -; v_gene: TRBV18; j_gene: TRBJ2-3; d_gene: -; CDR3nt: TGTGCCAGCTCACCACTTCGCGCGGAGGGGGCCATGATACGTACGCAGTATTTT; CDR3aa: CASSPLRAEGAMIRTQYF
abundance: -; v_gene: TRBV29-1; j_gene: TRBJ1-1; d_gene: -; CDR3nt: TGCAGCGTTGTACGGTTGAACACTGAAGCTTTCTTT; CDR3aa: CSVVRLNTEAFF